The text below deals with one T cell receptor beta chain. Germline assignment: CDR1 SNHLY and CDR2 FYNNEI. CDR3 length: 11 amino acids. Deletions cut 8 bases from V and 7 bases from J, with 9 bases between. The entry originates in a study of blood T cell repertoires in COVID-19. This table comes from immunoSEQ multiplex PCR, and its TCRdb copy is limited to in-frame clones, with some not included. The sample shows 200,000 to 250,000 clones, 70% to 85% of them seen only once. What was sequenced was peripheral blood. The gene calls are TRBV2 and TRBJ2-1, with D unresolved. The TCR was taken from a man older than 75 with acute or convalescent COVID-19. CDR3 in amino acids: CASAVLNEQFF. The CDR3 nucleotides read TGTGCCAGCGCGGTCTTAAATGAGCAGTTCTTC.